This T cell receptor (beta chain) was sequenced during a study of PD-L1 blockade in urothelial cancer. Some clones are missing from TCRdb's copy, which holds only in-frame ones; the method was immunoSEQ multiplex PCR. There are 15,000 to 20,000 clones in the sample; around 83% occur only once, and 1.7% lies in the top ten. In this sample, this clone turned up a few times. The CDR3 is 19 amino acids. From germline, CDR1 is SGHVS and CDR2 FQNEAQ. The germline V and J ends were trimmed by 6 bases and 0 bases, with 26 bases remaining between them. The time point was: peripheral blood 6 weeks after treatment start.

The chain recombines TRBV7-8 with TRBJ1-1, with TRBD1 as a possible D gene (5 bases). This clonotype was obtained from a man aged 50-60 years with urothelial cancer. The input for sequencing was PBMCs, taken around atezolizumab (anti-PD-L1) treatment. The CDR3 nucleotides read TGTGCCAGCAGAGCTGGCCAGGGAATGGGGTGGAGCATGAACACTGAAGCTTTCTTT. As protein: CASRAGQGMGWSMNTEAFF.